Following are 2 T cell receptor beta chains from one sample sequenced in a study of blood T cell repertoires in COVID-19. Only in-frame clones appear in the TCRdb table, and some are missing; sequencing was by immunoSEQ multiplex PCR. The sample consists of approximately 65,000 clones, 80% to 90% of them appearing once. Sequencing was performed on peripheral blood. All receptors derive from a woman aged 45-60 years with active COVID-19.

This CDR3 is CASSVGDNPYNEQFF. CDR3 DNA: TGTGCCAGCAGCGTAGGAGATAATCCCTACAATGAGCAGTTCTTC. The chain links TRBV9 to TRBJ2-1; D is undetermined. The V end was cut by 0 bases, the J end by 2 bases, with 9 bases between. CDR1 SGDLS and CDR2 YYNGEE come from the germline V gene. CDR3 size: 15 residues.

This chain links TRBV27 with TRBJ2-7; 8 bases line up with TRBD1. Per the germline V gene, CDR1 is MNHEY and CDR2 is SMNVEV (reference sequence). V lost 5 bases, J lost 5 bases, and 14 bases stayed unmatched. The CDR3 runs 16 residues. The CDR3 loop reads CASSTLGQGRGNEQYF. The DNA for the CDR3 is TGTGCCAGCAGTACGTTAGGACAGGGTCGAGGAAACGAGCAGTACTTC.